Here is one T cell receptor (beta chain) with its context. Antigen specificity is unknown. This specimen comes from a study of OX40 agonist ivuxolimab in advanced cancers. Study background: Patients were treated with ivuxolimab, an agonistic anti-OX40 (CD134) antibody. Study-level findings and limits: Expanded clones were, on average, more numerous among CD8+ T cells than CD4+.

TCRdb's table, derived via immunoSEQ multiplex PCR, lists solely in-frame clones and lacks some. The data show 70,000 to 90,000 clones, 86% seen once. CDR1 and CDR2 from the germline V gene are SQVTM and ANQGSEA. CDR3 length equals 14 residues. After removal of 6 bases from V and 1 base from J, the junction contained 6 bases not matched to a gene. This sequence was found in an adult with an advanced solid tumor such as melanoma, head and neck, liver or kidney cancer. This specimen consisted of CD4+ or CD8+ T cells sorted from blood, obtained in a trial of the OX40 agonist ivuxolimab. The chain recombines TRBV29-1 with TRBJ2-5, with 9 bases identical to TRBD1. The DNA of the CDR3 is TGCAGCGTATCGGGACAGGGCGCCCAAGAGACCCAGTACTTC. It yields the protein CSVSGQGAQETQYF.